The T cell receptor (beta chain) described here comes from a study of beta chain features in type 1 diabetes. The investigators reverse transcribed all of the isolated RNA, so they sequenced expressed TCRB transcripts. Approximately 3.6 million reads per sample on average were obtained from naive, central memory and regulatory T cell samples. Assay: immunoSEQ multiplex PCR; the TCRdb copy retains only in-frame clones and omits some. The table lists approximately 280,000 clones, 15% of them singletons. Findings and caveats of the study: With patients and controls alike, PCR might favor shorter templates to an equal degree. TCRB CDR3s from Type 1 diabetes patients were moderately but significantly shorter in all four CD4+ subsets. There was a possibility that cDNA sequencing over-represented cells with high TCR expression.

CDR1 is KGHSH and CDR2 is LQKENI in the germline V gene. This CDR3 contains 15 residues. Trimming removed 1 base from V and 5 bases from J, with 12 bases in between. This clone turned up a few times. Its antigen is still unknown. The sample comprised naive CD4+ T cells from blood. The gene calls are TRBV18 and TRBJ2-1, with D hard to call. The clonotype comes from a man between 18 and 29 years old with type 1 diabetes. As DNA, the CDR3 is TGTGCCAGCTCACCACAGAGTGGGCGAAACAATGAGCAGTTCTTC. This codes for CASSPQSGRNNEQFF.